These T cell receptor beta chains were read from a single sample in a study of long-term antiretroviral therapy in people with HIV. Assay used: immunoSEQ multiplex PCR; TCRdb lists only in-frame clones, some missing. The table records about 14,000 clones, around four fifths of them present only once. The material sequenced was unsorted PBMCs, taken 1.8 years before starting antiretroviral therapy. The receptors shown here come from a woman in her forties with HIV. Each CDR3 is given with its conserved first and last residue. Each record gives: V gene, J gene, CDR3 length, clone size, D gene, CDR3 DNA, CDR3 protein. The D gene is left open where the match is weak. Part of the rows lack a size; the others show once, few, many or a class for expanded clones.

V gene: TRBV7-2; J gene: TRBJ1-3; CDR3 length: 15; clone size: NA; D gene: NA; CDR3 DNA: TGTGCCAGCAGCATCTTCAGTGGGTCTGGAAACACCATATATTTT; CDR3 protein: CASSIFSGSGNTIYF
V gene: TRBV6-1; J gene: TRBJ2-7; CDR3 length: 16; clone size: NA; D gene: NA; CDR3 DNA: TGTGCCAGCAGTGATCCCGGGACCGCGGACCCCTACGAGCAGTACTTC; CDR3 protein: CASSDPGTADPYEQYF
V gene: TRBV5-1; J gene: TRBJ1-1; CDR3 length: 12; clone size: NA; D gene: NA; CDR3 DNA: TGCGCCAGCAGCTTGCCAGGCTCTGAAGCTTTCTTT; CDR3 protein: CASSLPGSEAFF
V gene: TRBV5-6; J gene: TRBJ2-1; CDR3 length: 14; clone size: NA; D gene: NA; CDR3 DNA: TGTGCCAGCAGCTTCGTGGGGGGATCCAATGAGCAGTTCTTC; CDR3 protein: CASSFVGGSNEQFF
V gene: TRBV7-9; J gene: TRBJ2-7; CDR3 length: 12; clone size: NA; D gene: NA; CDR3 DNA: TGTGCCAGCAGCTCTAGGGGAGACGAGCAGTACTTC; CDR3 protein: CASSSRGDEQYF
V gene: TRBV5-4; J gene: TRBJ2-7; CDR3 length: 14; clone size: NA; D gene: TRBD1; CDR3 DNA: TGTGCCAGCAGCTCGGGACAGGGTATCAACGAGCAGTACTTC; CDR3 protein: CASSSGQGINEQYF
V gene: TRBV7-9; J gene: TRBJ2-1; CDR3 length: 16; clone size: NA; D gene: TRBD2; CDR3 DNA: TGTGCCAGCAGCCCCACGGCCGGGAGCGGGATGTATGAGCAGTTCTTC; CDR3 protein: CASSPTAGSGMYEQFF
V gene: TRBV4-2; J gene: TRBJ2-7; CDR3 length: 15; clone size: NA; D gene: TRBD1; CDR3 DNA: TGTGCCAGCAGCCAAGAGGGACAGAGAAACTACGAGCAGTACTTC; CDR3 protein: CASSQEGQRNYEQYF
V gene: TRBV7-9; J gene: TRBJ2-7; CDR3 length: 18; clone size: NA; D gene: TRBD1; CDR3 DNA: TGTGCCAGCAGCTTAGCCTGGGGCTCCGGGACAGGCACCTACGAGCAGTACTTC; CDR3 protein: CASSLAWGSGTGTYEQYF
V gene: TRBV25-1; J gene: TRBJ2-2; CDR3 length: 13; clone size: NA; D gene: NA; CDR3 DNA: TGTCATATAATGGGGGCAGGGACCGGGGAGCTGTTTTTT; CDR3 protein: CHIMGAGTGELFF
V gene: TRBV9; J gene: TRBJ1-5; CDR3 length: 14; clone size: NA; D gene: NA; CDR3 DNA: TGTGCCAGCAGCGTAGGTCCAGGCAATCAGCCCCAGCATTTT; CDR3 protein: CASSVGPGNQPQHF
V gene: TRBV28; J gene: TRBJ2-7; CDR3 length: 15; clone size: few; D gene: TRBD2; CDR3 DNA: TGTGCCAGCAGTTTTATCAGCGGGAGCAACAACGAGCAGTACTTC; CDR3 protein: CASSFISGSNNEQYF